This is a list of T cell receptor beta chains from one sample in a study of cytomegalovirus exposure and HLA in healthy donors. The repertoire was sequenced with immunoSEQ multiplex PCR; TCRdb's copy has only in-frame clones and lacks some. The table records some 86,000 clones, 67% of them present only once. Input material: PBMCs. The receptors derive from a young man in good health and CMV-seronegative. Each CDR3 is given with its conserved first and last residue. Fields, in order: D gene, V gene, CDR3 protein. A D gene is named only where the DNA matches it firmly.

.	TRBV7-8	CASSLLAPGDTEAFF
TRBD2	TRBV7-2	CASRERLAGDYEQYF
.	TRBV27	CASSALDSNEQFF
TRBD2	TRBV5-6	CASSFGGKTYEQYF
TRBD2	TRBV14	CASSQDLLLAGTQETQYF
.	TRBV7-9	CASSLSGGSTDTQYF
.	TRBV4-1	CASSASGGANGYTF
.	TRBV6-1	CASELGGYEQYF
.	TRBV28	CASSVHSYEQYF
.	TRBV29-1	CSVEDSLNEKLFF
.	TRBV5-4	CASSFWGGSGYTF
.	TRBV5-4	CASSSPYSYEQYF
TRBD1	TRBV19	CATQTGDAVFGYGYTF
.	TRBV4-2	CASSPHYRAVDEQFF
.	TRBV18	CASRQSGDNYGYTF
.	TRBV27	CASSPQGGETQYF
.	TRBV10-2	CASTRDNEQFF
TRBD2	TRBV6-6	CASSLAGSYEQYF
.	TRBV27	CASSLQGTYTEAFF
TRBD1	TRBV5-6	CASSQTPRTGVYEQYF
.	TRBV5-5	CASSLGEWYTEAFF
.	TRBV27	CASSLAGNYEQYF
.	TRBV5-4	CASSLAPDNEQFF
TRBD1	TRBV7-3	CASSLLGTGIDEQFF
.	TRBV5-6	CASSFIVDYGYTF
.	TRBV30	CAWTVDHWAGSPLHF
.	TRBV2	CASGGMASYEQYF
.	TRBV5-1	CASSTAGGEYEQYF
.	TRBV13	CASSQTGIPGNTIYF
TRBD1	TRBV6-6	CASSPKDRGNQPQHF
.	TRBV30	CAWGTESSYEQYF
.	TRBV25-1	CASSEGWGGSPLHF
.	TRBV6-5	CASRDGRGQETQYF
.	TRBV25-1	CASSEYPVSDSYEQYF
TRBD2	TRBV30	CAWRGTSGGTQYF
.	TRBV4-1	CASSQETAGLSTDTQYF
TRBD2	TRBV7-2	CASSLPLLYSSGLNEQFF
.	TRBV10-3	CAIRPGQLPSYEQYF
TRBD1	TRBV5-4	CASSGIPGQGAASPLHF